Each of the 30 T cell receptor beta chains below was sequenced from the same sample in a study of OX40 agonist ivuxolimab in advanced cancers. Sequencing used immunoSEQ multiplex PCR; TCRdb keeps in-frame clones, though not all of them. Here the sample spans tens of thousands of clones, about 85% being singletons. Specimen: CD4+ or CD8+ T cells sorted from blood, collected in a trial of the OX40 agonist ivuxolimab. These receptors were obtained from an adult with an advanced solid tumor such as melanoma, head and neck, liver or kidney cancer.

The chain carries TRBV18 and TRBJ2-1; D is tentatively TRBD1 or TRBD2 (5 bases each). The CDR3 contains 13 residues. V lost 1 base, J lost 6 bases, and 7 bases lay in between. Germline values: CDR1 KGHSH, CDR2 LQKENI. CDR3 region: CASSPLGGNEQFF. The CDR3 nucleotides read TGTGCCAGCTCACCACTTGGGGGCAATGAGCAGTTCTTC.

The gene calls are TRBV30 and TRBJ2-3; D is perhaps TRBD1 or TRBD2 (5 bases each). Deletions cut 1 base from V and 6 bases from J, with 11 bases between. CDR1 and CDR2 from the germline V gene are GTSNPN and SVGIG (reference sequence). The CDR3 length is 13 residues. CDR3 coding DNA: TGTGCCTGGAGTGGGGGACGATCGGATACGCAGTATTTT. As protein: CAWSGGRSDTQYF.

The gene calls are TRBV6-6 and TRBJ1-1; TRBD1 matches 8 bases. CDR3 size: 14 residues. V trimming: 5 bases; J trimming: 5 bases; junction bases outside the gene matches: 7. Germline assignment: CDR1 MNHNY and CDR2 SVGAGI (reference sequence). DNA of the CDR3: TGTGCCAGCAGTCAGGACAGGGCGAGGACTGAAGCTTTCTTT. Amino acids: CASSQDRARTEAFF.

J is TRBJ2-7 and V is TRBV11-3; 8 bases are a match to TRBD1. CDR1 and CDR2 (germline): SGHNT, YENEEA. Unmatched junction bases numbered 7, after V lost 5 bases and J lost 7 bases. The length of the CDR3 is 13 residues. In DNA, the CDR3 is TGTGCCAGCAGCATAGGACAGGGTGGAGAGCAGTACTTC. Its protein is CASSIGQGGEQYF.

In DNA form, the CDR3 reads TGCGCCAGCTCTTTTGATGGGCGCACTGAAGCTTTCTTT. Amino acid sequence: CASSFDGRTEAFF. V usage is TRBV5-1 and J usage is TRBJ1-1; no clear D gene. Germline V lookup: CDR1 SGHRS, CDR2 YFSETQ. The CDR3 loop spans 13 amino acids. Trimming took off 7 bases at V and 4 bases at J, with 14 bases between the two ends.

The rearrangement links TRBV7-9 to TRBJ2-2; D uncertain. Trimming removed 4 bases from V and 4 bases from J, with 10 bases in between. This CDR3 is 14 amino acids long. The V gene's germline CDR1 is SEHNR and CDR2 FQNEAQ (reference sequence). CDR3 region: CASSSPVSTGELFF. The CDR3 bases are TGTGCCAGCAGCTCCCCGGTGAGCACCGGGGAGCTGTTTTTT.

This clone has just one count. This sequence joins TRBV5-1 and TRBJ1-1, with TRBD1 matching over 8 bases. With V trimmed by 4 bases and J by 1 base, 3 bases remained unmatched. The length of the CDR3 is 14 residues. The V gene's germline CDR1 is SGHRS and CDR2 YFSETQ. The chain's CDR3 is CASSPGTGNTEAFF. The CDR3 coding sequence is TGCGCCAGCAGCCCAGGGACAGGGAACACTGAAGCTTTCTTT.

There are a few counts of this clone. The chain joins TRBV10-3 to TRBJ1-2; a weak D match, TRBD1 (5 bases). The CDR3 has 14 residues. With 1 base removed from V and 6 bases from J, the gap between germline ends came to 12 bases. Germline-derived CDR1 and CDR2 are ENHRY and SYGVKD. CDR3 bases: TGTGCCATCAGTGAGTTCACTGGGACGCATGGCTACACCTTC. This encodes CAISEFTGTHGYTF.

The rearrangement joins TRBV5-1 to TRBJ2-3; 11 bases line up with TRBD2. The CDR3 sequence is 16 residues long. The germline V gene has CDR1 SGHRS and CDR2 YFSETQ. V dropped 7 bases and J dropped 0; count of bases not matched to a gene: 7. CDR3 nucleotides: TGCGCCAGCGGACTAGGACTAGCGGGCAGCACAGATACGCAGTATTTT. Its protein product is CASGLGLAGSTDTQYF.

This chain's CDR3 is CASSRQKDSNQPQHF. The DNA for the CDR3 is TGTGCCAGCAGCCGCCAGAAAGATAGCAATCAGCCCCAGCATTTT. The chain carries TRBV6-5 and TRBJ1-5; no clear D gene. The germline V and J ends were trimmed by 6 bases and 0 bases, with 12 bases remaining between them. Germline CDR1 MNHEY, CDR2 SVGAGI. The CDR3 runs to 15 residues.

CDR3 sequence reads: CASSQRQGLTPLHF. The CDR3 DNA is TGCGCCAGCAGCCAAAGGCAGGGGTTGACACCCCTCCACTTT. The J gene is TRBJ1-6, the V gene TRBV4-3, with TRBD1 as a possible D gene (6 bases). Trimming shortened V by 2 bases and J by 11 bases, and 13 bases separated the two germline ends. CDR1 and CDR2 (germline): LGHNA, YSLEER. This CDR3 spans 14 amino acids.

The chain employs TRBV5-4 and TRBJ1-1, with D unclear. Per the germline V gene, CDR1 is SGHNT and CDR2 is YYREEE (reference sequence). V was pared by 2 bases and J by 1 base, with 9 bases between. This CDR3 is built from 14 residues. The DNA of the CDR3 is TGTGCCAGCAGCTTTGGACGGACGAACACTGAAGCTTTCTTT. The encoded protein is CASSFGRTNTEAFF. Looking up the rest from reference TRBV5-4 and TRBJ1-1 gives the full variable domain: ETGVTQSPTHLIKTRGQQVTLRCSSQSGHNTVSWYQQALGQGPQFIFQYYREEENGRGNFPPRFSGLQFPNYSSELNVNALELDDSALYLCASSFGRTNTEAFFGQGTRLTVV.

This clone turned up a few times. The V gene is TRBV29-1, the J gene TRBJ2-1, with D possibly being TRBD1 (7 bases). Germline CDR1 reads SQVTM; CDR2 reads ANQGSEA. The V end lost 6 bases, the J end lost 3 bases, and 15 bases lay between the germline ends. The CDR3 spans 14 residues. The CDR3 here is CSVEGAAVYNEQFF. Here the CDR3 DNA reads TGCAGCGTGGAGGGGGCAGCGGTCTACAATGAGCAGTTCTTC.

This chain links TRBV7-8 with TRBJ1-1; weak D call: TRBD1 (6 bases). Germline V lookup: CDR1 SGHVS, CDR2 FQNEAQ. V was cut by 4 bases and J by 6 bases, with 21 bases left in between. The CDR3 is 16 residues long. The CDR3 nucleotides are TGTGCCAGCAGCTCAGCTCGGGGGGGGCCGCTGTCTGAAGCTTTCTTT. Translated, it gives CASSSARGGPLSEAFF.

The V and J genes are TRBV27 and TRBJ2-7; 11 bases line up with TRBD2. The CDR3 runs 15 residues. J lost 3 bases, V lost 3 bases, and 4 bases had no gene match. CDR1 is MNHEY, CDR2 SMNVEV, per germline (reference sequence). CDR3 sequence: CASSLSSGGHYEQYF. The CDR3 DNA is TGTGCCAGCAGTTTGTCTAGCGGGGGGCACTACGAGCAGTACTTC.

The chain employs TRBV5-4 and TRBJ2-5, with D maybe TRBD1 (6 bases). Germline CDR1 SGHNT, CDR2 YYREEE (reference sequence). Trimming cost V 0 bases and J 4 bases, with 10 bases left between them. The CDR3 sequence is 14 residues long. CDR3 nucleotide sequence: TGTGCCAGCAGCTTGGCAGGGGCAGGAGAGACCCAGTACTTC. It codes for CASSLAGAGETQYF. Combining the CDR3 with reference TRBV5-4 and TRBJ2-5 gives the whole variable domain ETGVTQSPTHLIKTRGQQVTLRCSSQSGHNTVSWYQQALGQGPQFIFQYYREEENGRGNFPPRFSGLQFPNYSSELNVNALELDDSALYLCASSLAGAGETQYFGPGTRLLVL.

This clone was seen a few times. The chain carries TRBV11-3 and TRBJ1-1; TRBD1 is a possible D gene (6 bases). Trimming pared 3 bases from V and 1 base from J, leaving 12 bases between. CDR1 SGHNT and CDR2 YENEEA come from the germline V gene. The CDR3 runs 15 residues. CDR3 in amino acids: CASSFRTASNTEAFF. The CDR3 DNA reads as TGTGCCAGCAGCTTCAGGACAGCTTCGAACACTGAAGCTTTCTTT.

This chain joins TRBV6-5 and TRBJ2-7; a possible D gene is TRBD1 (5 bases). The CDR3 totals 14 residues. Trimming pared 10 bases from V and 0 bases from J, leaving 16 bases between. Germline CDR1 and CDR2: MNHEY and SVGAGI. CDR3 nucleotides: TGTGCCACCTTTGACGATAGGGGCTCCTACGAGCAGTACTTC. It encodes CATFDDRGSYEQYF.

The table lists this clone with a count of one. This chain links TRBV6-5 with TRBJ2-2; weak D call: TRBD1 (6 bases). The CDR3 loop spans 15 amino acids. The germline V and J ends were trimmed by 6 bases and 1 base, with 12 bases remaining between them. Per germline, CDR1 MNHEY and CDR2 SVGAGI. CDR3 in DNA: TGTGCCAGCAGGTTAGACAGGTTGAACACCGGGGAGCTGTTTTTT. Translated: CASRLDRLNTGELFF.

The J gene is TRBJ1-2, the V gene TRBV29-1; TRBD1 aligns across 7 bases. V lost 0 bases and J lost 7; bases outside the gene matches: 8. The CDR3 contains 14 residues. Per the germline V gene, CDR1 is SQVTM and CDR2 is ANQGSEA. The CDR3 region is CSVEDRDRVLGYTF. In DNA form, the CDR3 reads TGCAGCGTTGAAGATCGAGACAGGGTCCTTGGCTACACCTTC.

V gene TRBV4-1 combines with J gene TRBJ2-7; D may correspond to TRBD1 or TRBD2 (5 bases each). V lost 0 bases and J 1 base, leaving 16 bases between the germline ends. The length of the CDR3 is 17 residues. Germline CDR1 and CDR2: MGHRA and YSYEKL. CDR3 amino acids: CASSQEGVSSASYEQYF. The CDR3 nucleotides read TGCGCCAGCAGCCAAGAGGGGGTCTCATCAGCGTCCTACGAGCAGTACTTC.

The chain has TRBV29-1 and TRBJ2-3; maybe TRBD2 (6 bases). Germline loops: CDR1 SQVTM, CDR2 ANQGSEA. The CDR3 covers 13 residues. The V gene lost 6 bases and the J gene lost 0 bases, with 10 bases spanning the gap. CDR3 nucleotides: TGCAGCGTGTTTGCGGGAAGCACAGATACGCAGTATTTT. Protein sequence: CSVFAGSTDTQYF.

CDR3 in DNA: TGCAGCGTTACCTCCGGTAGCGGGGGGTCGAATGAGCAGTTCTTC. Its protein product is CSVTSGSGGSNEQFF. The V gene is TRBV29-1, the J gene TRBJ2-1; 10 nucleotides line up with TRBD2. V was clipped by 5 bases and J by 7 bases; unmatched bases: 11. CDR3 length: 15 residues. Germline V lookup: CDR1 SQVTM, CDR2 ANQGSEA.

This rearrangement joins TRBV11-2 to TRBJ2-1, with D perhaps matching TRBD2 (5 bases). Germline V gene data show CDR1 as SGHAT and CDR2 as FQNNGV. The CDR3 extends over 14 amino acids. Between the trimmed V and J ends, which lost 5 bases and 2 bases, there was a span of 10 bases. CDR3: CASSPSGPYNEQFF. The CDR3 nucleotides are TGTGCCAGCAGCCCCAGCGGCCCCTACAATGAGCAGTTCTTC.

The rearrangement uses TRBV18 and TRBJ2-1; 8 bases match TRBD2. Germline assignment: CDR1 KGHSH and CDR2 LQKENI. After removal of 6 bases from V and 4 bases from J, the junction contained 8 bases not matched to a gene. The CDR3 spans 15 residues. For the CDR3, the DNA is TGTGCCAGCTCCCGGAATAGCGGGACTTACAATGAGCAGTTCTTC. It codes for CASSRNSGTYNEQFF.

This rearrangement joins TRBV5-6 to TRBJ1-2; the match to TRBD1 covers 7 bases. V dropped 1 base and J dropped 4; count of bases not matched to a gene: 4. The CDR3 sequence is 14 residues long. In germline, CDR1 is SGHDT, CDR2 YYEEEE. The CDR3 sequence is CASSLKGQFYGYTF. DNA for the CDR3: TGTGCCAGCAGCTTGAAGGGACAGTTCTATGGCTACACCTTC.

The V gene is TRBV11-3, the J gene TRBJ1-2; possibly TRBD1 for D (6 bases). V was shortened by 2 bases and J by 5 bases, with 12 bases between the two germline ends. The CDR3 consists of 14 residues. Germline V gene sequence: CDR1 SGHNT, CDR2 YENEEA. The CDR3 is CASSLFSQGYGYTF. The CDR3 bases are TGTGCCAGCAGCTTATTCTCGCAGGGGTATGGCTACACCTTC.

This chain connects TRBV2 to TRBJ2-7; D remains unclear. CDR1 and CDR2 from the germline V gene are SNHLY and FYNNEI. The V end was cut by 4 bases, the J end by 7 bases, with 5 bases between. CDR3 length: 10 residues. The CDR3 sequence: CASSAGEQYF. The CDR3 coding sequence is TGTGCCAGCAGTGCTGGGGAGCAGTACTTC.

The chain is built from TRBV27 and TRBJ1-5, with D possibly being TRBD1 (6 bases). V lost 3 bases to trimming and J lost 5 bases, with 14 bases between them. The CDR3 contains 15 residues. Germline V CDR1 and CDR2: MNHEY, SMNVEV (reference sequence). The CDR3 here is CASSLTTGRYQPQHF. CDR3 coding DNA: TGTGCCAGCAGTTTGACGACAGGCCGGTATCAGCCCCAGCATTTT.

V gene TRBV2 combines with J gene TRBJ2-7; tentatively, D is TRBD2 (6 bases). The V gene's germline CDR1 is SNHLY and CDR2 FYNNEI. The V end lost 6 bases, the J end lost 0 bases, and 12 bases lay between the germline ends. CDR3 length equals 14 residues. CDR3 residues: CASSLLEGSYEQYF. CDR3 nucleotides: TGTGCCAGCAGCCTCCTGGAGGGCTCCTACGAGCAGTACTTC. Full variable domain (rest looked up from reference TRBV2 and TRBJ2-7): EPEVTQTPSHQVTQMGQEVILRCVPISNHLYFYWYRQILGQKVEFLVSFYNNEISEKSEIFDDQFSVERPDGSNFTLKIRSTKLEDSAMYFCASSLLEGSYEQYFGPGTRLTVT.